The rows below give T cell receptor beta chains drawn from one sample of a study of T-cell memory formation after mild COVID-19. TCRdb re-derived calls from the 5' RACE reads in MiXCR, one entry per CDR3 protein. The table has hundreds of thousands of distinct CDR3 sequences, 20% to 30% seen once. Input material: PBMCs or a T cell subset sorted from them (not recorded which). The receptor set was obtained from an adult woman who had mild COVID-19 (a few samples of this study predate the infection). Cell type and time point are not known. The CDR3 runs from the conserved cysteine through the conserved F or W. A D gene is named only where the DNA matches it firmly. Clone size appears in some rows only: once, few, many, or a class for an expanded clone.

V,size,J,D,DNA,CDR3
TRBV18,few,TRBJ2-1,NA,TGTGCCAGCTCACGAACGGGGCCAGGGAATGAGCAGTTCTTC,CASSRTGPGNEQFF
TRBV9,few,TRBJ1-2,TRBD1,TGTGCCAGCAGCAACCCAGGGGGCAGTGGCTACACCTTC,CASSNPGGSGYTF
TRBV5-1,NA,TRBJ1-2,NA,TGCGCCAGCAGCTCTGTGACAGACTATGGCTACACCTTC,CASSSVTDYGYTF
TRBV7-6,few,TRBJ2-5,TRBD2,TGTGCCAGCAGCTTAGCGAGGCGCGGGGGGTACCAAGAGACCCAGTACTTC,CASSLARRGGYQETQYF
TRBV29-1,few,TRBJ2-3,NA,TGCAGCGTTGATTCGTTTGTTGCAGATACGCAGTATTTT,CSVDSFVADTQYF
TRBV12-3/TRBV12-4,NA,TRBJ1-1,TRBD1,TGTGCCAGCAGATTAACAGGGGGGCGGAGCACTGAAGCTTTCTTT,CASRLTGGRSTEAFF
TRBV7-2,NA,TRBJ2-3,TRBD2,TGTGCCAGCAGCGCAGCACTAGCGGGGGCCACTGATACGCAGTATTTT,CASSAALAGATDTQYF
TRBV5-5,many,TRBJ1-5,TRBD1,TGTGCCAGCAGCTCCGTGAGGACAGGGGCCAATCAGCCCCAGCATTTT,CASSSVRTGANQPQHF
TRBV4-2,few,TRBJ2-5,NA,TGTGCCAGCAGCCGAGAGGGGTGGGAGACCCAGTACTTC,CASSREGWETQYF
TRBV29-1,NA,TRBJ2-3,NA,TGCAGCGTCGGAGAAAATTATAGCACAGATACGCAGTATTTT,CSVGENYSTDTQYF
TRBV7-6,few,TRBJ2-3,TRBD2,TGTGCCAGCAGCCCGTTCTCCGGGACTAGCCACACAGATACGCAGTATTTT,CASSPFSGTSHTDTQYF
TRBV29-1,many,TRBJ2-7,TRBD1,TGCAGCGTGTGGGACAGGAGCTCCTACGAGCAGTACTTC,CSVWDRSSYEQYF
TRBV7-3,few,TRBJ2-3,TRBD2,TGTGCCAGCAGCTTTAGCGGGAGTCCAGATACGCAGTATTTT,CASSFSGSPDTQYF
TRBV7-3,NA,TRBJ2-1,TRBD2,TGTGCCAGCAGCCGCGGGGGGCCCTACAATGAGCAGTTCTTC,CASSRGGPYNEQFF
TRBV29-1,NA,TRBJ1-1,NA,TGCAGCGTTGAGCCCCGCGGGGGGAACACTGAAGCTTTCTTT,CSVEPRGGNTEAFF
TRBV14,few,TRBJ2-1,TRBD2,TGTGCCAGCAGCCCGAGCGGGAGGTACAACAGTGAGCAGTTCTTC,CASSPSGRYNSEQFF
TRBV18,few,TRBJ2-2,TRBD1,TGTGCCAGCTCACCGACAGGGACCACCGGGGAGCTGTTTTTT,CASSPTGTTGELFF
TRBV4-2,NA,TRBJ2-1,NA,TGTGCCAGCAGCCAAGAGTCCAGGGGTTGGTCCTACAATGAGCAGTTCTTC,CASSQESRGWSYNEQFF
TRBV27,NA,TRBJ1-2,TRBD1,TGTGCCAGCAAGACAGGGGGCGGCTATGGCTACACCTTC,CASKTGGGYGYTF
TRBV20-1,few,TRBJ1-6,NA,TGCAGTGCTACCAGGACGAGCTCCTATAATTCACCCCTCCACTTT,CSATRTSSYNSPLHF